This TCR beta chain appears in the sequencing data of a study of T cells in Graves' hyperthyroidism and ophthalmopathy. V lost 4 bases, J lost 6 bases, and 16 bases stayed unmatched. The CDR3 length is 17 residues. CDR1 SGHRS and CDR2 YFSETQ come from the germline V gene. As concerns this clonotype: Its target is unknown.

The authors took PBMCs from roughly 9.5 ml fresh peripheral blood. Study-level points and caveats: It was a median around 6 months before onset that the model predicted ophthalmopathy.

Regions amplified from RNA transcripts were the TCR beta CDR3 regions. The HTBI primer set served for first-round RT-PCR of the TCR CDR3. TCRdb passed the multiplex PCR reads through MiXCR, listing each CDR3 protein once. Among around 380,000 distinct CDR3 sequences, around an eighth were seen once, and the ten largest hold less than 25%. Sample: blood. V is TRBV5-1 and J is TRBJ1-2; 9 bases fit TRBD1. This TCR was sampled from a young man with Graves' hyperthyroidism that later progressed to Graves' ophthalmopathy. CDR3 protein: CASSLIPGTGNTDGYTF. CDR3 nucleotides: TGCGCCAGCAGCCTCATCCCCGGGACAGGGAATACAGATGGCTACACCTTC. The whole variable domain, remainder taken from reference TRBV5-1 and TRBJ1-2, is KAGVTQTPRYLIKTRGQQVTLSCSPISGHRSVSWYQQTPGQGLQFLFEYFSETQRNKGNFPGRFSGRQFSNSRSEMNVSTLELGDSALYLCASSLIPGTGNTDGYTFGSGTRLTVV.